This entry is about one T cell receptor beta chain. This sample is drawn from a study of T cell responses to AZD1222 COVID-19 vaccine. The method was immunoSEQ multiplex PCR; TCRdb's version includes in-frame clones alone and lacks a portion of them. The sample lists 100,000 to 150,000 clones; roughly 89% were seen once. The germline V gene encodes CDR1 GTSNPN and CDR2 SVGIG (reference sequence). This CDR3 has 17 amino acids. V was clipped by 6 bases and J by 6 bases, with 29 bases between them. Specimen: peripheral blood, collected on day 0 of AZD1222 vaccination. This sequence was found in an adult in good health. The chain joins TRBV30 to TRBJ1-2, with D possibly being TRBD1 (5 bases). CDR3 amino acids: CACPAGAGALRGDGYTF. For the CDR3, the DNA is TGTGCCTGTCCGGCTGGGGCGGGAGCCCTGAGAGGGGATGGCTACACCTTC. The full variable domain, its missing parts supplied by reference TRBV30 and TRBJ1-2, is SQTIHQWPATLVQPVGSPLSLECTVEGTSNPNLYWYRQAAGRGLQLLFYSVGIGQISSEVPQNLSASRPQDRQFILSSKKLLLSDSGFYLCACPAGAGALRGDGYTFGSGTRLTVV.